Presented here are 25 T cell receptor beta chains from one specimen sequenced in a study of CD8+CD57+ T cells in acquired aplastic anemia. The TCR beta profiling, which covered VDJ combination and CDR3 sequence, was carried out using genomic DNA as the template. TCRdb re-called the reads with MiXCR, one entry per CDR3 protein. The sample lists approximately 170,000 distinct CDR3 sequences, roughly 56% seen once, with approximately 15% in the top ten. The sequenced sample was sorted CD4+, CD8+, or CD8+CD57+ T cells (not recorded which) from PBMCs. These receptors originate from a human donor in good health, serving as a control.

J is TRBJ1-5 and V is TRBV19; D gene unclear. The V end was cut by 3 bases, the J end by 1 base, with 10 bases between. Germline lookup yields CDR1 LNHDA and CDR2 SQIVND (reference sequence). The CDR3 runs 15 residues. The CDR3 sequence: CASSMSLQSNQPQHF. For the CDR3, the DNA is TGTGCCAGTAGTATGAGTCTACAGAGCAATCAGCCCCAGCATTTT.

This clonotype has ten or more counts. This chain joins TRBV12-3 or TRBV12-4 and TRBJ2-1, with D possibly matching TRBD2 (6 bases). This CDR3 has 14 residues. V gave up 1 base and J gave up 5 bases, with 9 bases separating them. CDR3 residues: CASSLVAGNNEQFF. The CDR3 region has the DNA TGTGCCAGCAGTTTAGTGGCGGGGAACAATGAGCAGTTCTTC.

This clonotype occurred a few times. The junction does not match germline at one end; this may be a read error. The chain recombines TRBV5-1 with TRBJ2-1; weak D call: TRBD2 (7 bases). This CDR3 is 14 amino acids long. Germline loops: CDR1 SGHRS, CDR2 YFSETQ. The CDR3 DNA is TGTGCCAGCAGCTTAGGGGGGGGGGCCAATGAGCAGTTCTTC. Translated, it gives CASSLGGGANEQFF.

This clonotype has a handful of counts. V gene TRBV2 combines with J gene TRBJ2-7, with D possibly being TRBD1 (5 bases). Germline V gene lookup returns CDR1 SNHLY and CDR2 FYNNEI. V dropped 8 bases and J dropped 6 bases, with 20 bases sitting between them. This CDR3 has 14 residues. The CDR3 protein is CASPIQGSGSEQYF. DNA of the CDR3: TGTGCCAGCCCAATCCAGGGAAGTGGATCCGAGCAGTACTTC.

This clonotype has a count of ten or more. V and J are TRBV19 and TRBJ1-1; D uncertain. Germline CDR1 reads LNHDA; CDR2 reads SQIVND (reference sequence). With 0 bases removed from V and 0 bases from J, the gap between germline ends came to 8 bases. This CDR3 region has 15 residues. CDR3 loop: CASSIEGRMNTEAFF. The CDR3 region has the DNA TGTGCCAGTAGTATAGAGGGCAGAATGAACACTGAAGCTTTCTTT.

The chain has TRBV9 and TRBJ1-1; D is uncertain. The CDR3 length is 17 residues. Germline V gene sequence: CDR1 SGDLS, CDR2 YYNGEE. Between the trimmed V and J ends, which lost 4 bases and 1 base, there was a span of 20 bases. DNA for the CDR3: TGTGCCAGCAGCATAGGCCCCATGTTCCGGGGGAACACTGAAGCTTTCTTT. Translated, it gives CASSIGPMFRGNTEAFF.

This sequence joins TRBV18 and TRBJ2-3, with D unclear. Germline assignment: CDR1 KGHSH and CDR2 LQKENI. The V end was cut by 2 bases, the J end by 7 bases, with 7 bases between. This CDR3 is 12 amino acids long. Written as DNA, the CDR3 is TGTGCCAGCTCACCAACGGAGAATACGCAGTATTTT. This sequence encodes CASSPTENTQYF.

The chain carries TRBV10-3 and TRBJ1-1; 7 bases agree with TRBD1. The CDR3 runs 14 residues. Germline V CDR1 and CDR2: ENHRY, SYGVKD. After removal of 7 bases from V and 0 bases from J, the junction contained 5 bases not matched to a gene. CDR3 sequence reads: CAITRTGVNTEAFF. DNA of the CDR3: TGTGCCATCACAAGAACAGGGGTGAACACTGAAGCTTTCTTT.

The chain is built from TRBV7-9 and TRBJ2-5; 8 bases fit TRBD2. The J call is uncertain, as TRBJ2-7 better fits the DNA end. CDR1 and CDR2 from the germline V gene are SEHNR and FQNEAQ (reference sequence). This CDR3 contains 19 residues. The CDR3 sequence: CASSEAGAFKTDRAYEQYF. The CDR3 DNA sequence: TGTGCCAGCAGTGAAGCGGGGGCCTTTAAGACGGACAGAGCCTACGAGCAGTACTTC.

This clonotype showed up many times. The V call is TRBV5-8, the J call TRBJ1-3, with 7 bases that match TRBD1. With V trimmed by 4 bases and J by 1 base, 5 bases remained unmatched. This CDR3 region has 15 residues. CDR1 and CDR2 from the germline V gene are SGHTS and YDEGEE. In nucleotides, the CDR3 is TGTGCCAGCAGCCCGGACAGGATGTCTGGAAACACCATATATTTT. This codes for CASSPDRMSGNTIYF. The variable domain in full, with the rest retrieved from reference TRBV5-8 and TRBJ1-3, is EAGVTQSPTHLIKTRGQQATLRCSPISGHTSVYWYQQALGLGLQFLLWYDEGEERNRGNFPPRFSGRQFPNYSSELNVNALELEDSALYLCASSPDRMSGNTIYFGEGSWLTVV.

The genes are TRBV24-1 and TRBJ2-2; a possible D gene is TRBD1 (5 bases). Germline V gene data show CDR1 as KGHDR and CDR2 as SFDVKD. The CDR3 is 15 residues long. The V end lost 5 bases, the J end lost 4 bases, and 13 bases lay between the germline ends. The CDR3 nucleotides are TGTGCCACCAGTGTTAACAGGCCTGGCACCGGGGAGCTGTTTTTT. Translating it yields CATSVNRPGTGELFF.

The genes are TRBV29-1 and TRBJ1-3; no definite D call. Germline V gene data show CDR1 as SQVTM and CDR2 as ANQGSEA. The V and J ends lost 4 bases and 2 bases respectively, with 3 bases between them. The CDR3 loop spans 11 amino acids. CDR3 bases: TGCAGCGTTGGCGCTGGAAACACCATATATTTT. It is translated as CSVGAGNTIYF.

This clonotype was recorded many times. The chain uses TRBV6-5 and TRBJ1-4; D not resolved. The germline CDR1 and CDR2 sequences are MNHEY and SVGAGI. The CDR3 contains 13 residues. V was clipped by 0 bases and J by 3 bases, with 2 bases between them. CDR3 in DNA: TGTGCCAGCAGTTACTCGCCTAATGAAAAACTGTTTTTT. This encodes CASSYSPNEKLFF.

The J gene is TRBJ2-7, the V gene TRBV10-2, with TRBD1 matching over 9 bases. Germline V gene lookup returns CDR1 WSHSY and CDR2 SAAADI. Trimming took 7 bases from V and 5 from J; bases not matched to a gene: 9. The CDR3 extends over 14 amino acids. The CDR3 loop reads CASNAGTGHNEQYF. In nucleotides, the CDR3 is TGCGCCAGCAACGCCGGGACAGGGCATAACGAGCAGTACTTC.

This clonotype showed up many times. V gene TRBV10-3 combines with J gene TRBJ1-5; D is unresolved. V lost 3 bases and J lost 3, with 3 bases in between. The germline CDR1 and CDR2 sequences are ENHRY and SYGVKD. This CDR3 spans 12 amino acids. The CDR3 region is CAISETNQPQHF. CDR3 bases: TGTGCCATCAGTGAAACCAATCAGCCCCAGCATTTT.

The genes are TRBV7-6 and TRBJ1-6; D is undetermined. V dropped 4 bases and J dropped 2 bases, with 0 bases sitting between them. This CDR3 is 12 amino acids long. Germline values: CDR1 SGHVS, CDR2 FNYEAQ. In nucleotides, the CDR3 is TGTGCCAGCAGCTCCTATAATTCACCCCTCCACTTT. Translating it yields CASSSYNSPLHF.

The chain employs TRBV10-3 and TRBJ1-2; D perhaps matches TRBD1 (6 bases). Deletions cut 1 base from V and 1 base from J, with 13 bases between. This CDR3 comprises 16 residues. The germline V gene has CDR1 ENHRY and CDR2 SYGVKD. DNA of the CDR3: TGTGCCATCAGTGAGTTCCATGGACAGTATAACTATGGCTACACCTTC. Residues: CAISEFHGQYNYGYTF.

The genes are TRBV7-9 and TRBJ2-1, with 10 positions matching TRBD2. This CDR3 contains 12 residues. The V gene's germline CDR1 is SEHNR and CDR2 FQNEAQ (reference sequence). V was pared by 5 bases and J by 10 bases, with 2 bases of the junction left unmatched. CDR3 in DNA: TGTGCCAGCAGCCCTAGCGGGGGAGAGCAGTTCTTC. This encodes CASSPSGGEQFF.

V usage is TRBV2 and J usage is TRBJ2-3; 7 bases agree with TRBD2. The CDR3 is made up of 11 amino acids. Germline V gene lookup returns CDR1 SNHLY and CDR2 FYNNEI. The V segment lost 4 bases and the J segment 10 bases; nucleotides outside the gene matches: 2. The CDR3 loop reads CASSGREAQYF. Here the CDR3 DNA reads TGTGCCAGCAGTGGCCGGGAGGCGCAGTATTTT.

The gene calls are TRBV7-9 and TRBJ2-7; 12 nucleotides agree with TRBD1. The V gene's germline CDR1 is SEHNR and CDR2 FQNEAQ (reference sequence). The V segment lost 4 bases and the J segment 7 bases; nucleotides outside the gene matches: 11. This CDR3 has 16 residues. The CDR3 region is CASSSITGTGGLEQYF. In nucleotides, the CDR3 is TGTGCCAGCAGCTCCATTACCGGGACAGGGGGCCTGGAGCAGTACTTC.

This clonotype occurred many times. This rearrangement joins TRBV7-8 to TRBJ2-7; TRBD1 might be the D (5 bases). The V gene's germline CDR1 is SGHVS and CDR2 FQNEAQ. V was clipped by 3 bases and J by 2 bases, with 8 bases between them. The CDR3 is 13 residues long. This CDR3 is CASSFGRAYEQYF. For the CDR3, the DNA is TGTGCCAGCAGCTTCGGCAGGGCCTACGAGCAGTACTTC. The full variable domain, with the rest looked up from reference TRBV7-8 and TRBJ2-7, is GAGVSQSPRYKVAKRGQDVALRCDPISGHVSLFWYQQALGQGPEFLTYFQNEAQLDKSGLPSDRFFAERPEGSVSTLKIQRTQQEDSAVYLCASSFGRAYEQYFGPGTRLTVT.

The rearrangement joins TRBV29-1 to TRBJ2-2; the D is unclear. CDR3 length equals 12 residues. Trimming shortened V by 4 bases and J by 6 bases, and 9 bases separated the two germline ends. Germline V CDR1 and CDR2: SQVTM, ANQGSEA. In DNA, the CDR3 is TGCAGCGTTGGCCAGAGTTCCGGGGAGCTGTTTTTT. This codes for CSVGQSSGELFF.

This clonotype occurred many times. This rearrangement joins TRBV6-5 to TRBJ1-1; the match to TRBD1 covers 8 bases. Per germline, CDR1 MNHEY and CDR2 SVGAGI. This CDR3 has 12 residues. Trimming at V came to 2 bases and at J to 9 bases, leaving 2 bases not matched to a gene. CDR3 bases: TGTGCCAGCAGTTACGGACAGGGTAAAGCTTTCTTT. Translation gives CASSYGQGKAFF.

This clonotype was found many times. The chain links TRBV11-2 to TRBJ2-7; a possible D gene is TRBD1 (6 bases). V was cut by 2 bases and J by 6 bases, with 11 bases left in between. Germline-derived CDR1 and CDR2 are SGHAT and FQNNGV. The CDR3 runs 13 residues. The CDR3 DNA reads TGTGCCAGCAGCTTACTTTTACAGGGCGAGCAGTACTTC. Translating gives CASSLLLQGEQYF.

In this sample, this clonotype turned up many times. In nucleotides, the CDR3 is TGTGCCAGCTCACCACGAACCGAGCTGACCCTCCACTTT. Translating gives CASSPRTELTLHF. The chain uses TRBV18 and TRBJ1-6; no clear D gene. This CDR3 contains 13 residues. Germline CDR1 KGHSH, CDR2 LQKENI. V lost 1 base to trimming and J lost 14 bases, with 12 bases between them.